The 14 T cell receptor beta chains presented below share a single source sample, sequenced in a study of CD8 T cells in Susac syndrome. Random hexamers were used to reverse transcribe an amount of about 0.45 to 1 ug RNA. TCRdb redid the calling of the immunoSEQ multiplex PCR reads with MiXCR, one entry per CDR3 protein. This table has a few hundred thousand distinct CDR3 sequences, about 85% appearing once. Sequencing input: CD8+ T cells from PBMCs. These receptors were obtained from a human donor with multiple sclerosis.

This sequence joins TRBV9 and TRBJ1-1; TRBD1 matches 9 bases. V lost 2 bases, J lost 4 bases, and 15 bases stayed unmatched. The CDR3 is made up of 18 amino acids. Germline V gene sequence: CDR1 SGDLS, CDR2 YYNGEE. The CDR3 here is CASSVGTGRRSGSTEAFF. In DNA, the CDR3 is TGTGCCAGCAGCGTTGGGACAGGGAGGAGGAGCGGAAGCACTGAAGCTTTCTTT.

This clonotype was counted once. This chain joins TRBV19 and TRBJ2-1, with a possible D match to TRBD2 (5 bases). The CDR3 is 14 residues long. V gave up 4 bases and J gave up 4 bases, with 11 bases separating them. Germline V gene sequence: CDR1 LNHDA, CDR2 SQIVND (reference sequence). The CDR3 reads CASSTSGLYNEQFF. CDR3 DNA: TGTGCCAGTAGTACGTCCGGACTTTACAATGAGCAGTTCTTC.

The chain carries TRBV18 and TRBJ1-1, with TRBD1 as a possible D gene (6 bases). The V and J ends lost 2 bases and 6 bases respectively, with 10 bases between them. The CDR3 totals 13 residues. Germline assignment: CDR1 KGHSH and CDR2 LQKENI. The CDR3 DNA is TGTGCCAGCTCACCAGACGGACAGCCTGAAGCTTTCTTT. Encoded protein: CASSPDGQPEAFF.

This chain uses TRBV9 with TRBJ1-5; TRBD1 is a possible D gene (5 bases). This CDR3 comprises 14 residues. V lost 5 bases, J lost 4 bases, and 13 bases lay in between. Per the germline V gene, CDR1 is SGDLS and CDR2 is YYNGEE. The CDR3 spells CASSGLGGNQPQHF. For the CDR3, the DNA is TGTGCCAGCAGTGGCCTTGGGGGGAATCAGCCCCAGCATTTT.

The chain has TRBV7-8 and TRBJ1-2; D not certain. The CDR3 totals 14 residues. V was cut by 3 bases and J by 8 bases, with 16 bases left in between. Germline V gene lookup returns CDR1 SGHVS and CDR2 FQNEAQ. This chain's CDR3 is CASSFLVEAPGYTF. CDR3 DNA: TGTGCCAGCAGCTTCTTGGTAGAGGCACCGGGCTACACCTTC.

The CDR3 spells CSAREPGLARHEQFF. The CDR3 nucleotides read TGCAGTGCTAGAGAGCCGGGACTAGCGCGTCATGAGCAGTTCTTC. The rearrangement uses TRBV20-1 and TRBJ2-1, with 10 bases fitting TRBD2. Germline CDR1 reads DFQATT; CDR2 reads SNEGSKA (reference sequence). CDR3 length: 15 amino acids. With 0 bases clipped from V and 8 bases from J, the junction kept 7 bases outside the gene matches.

J is TRBJ1-1 and V is TRBV27, with 9 bases lining up with TRBD1. The CDR3 is 16 amino acids. Per the germline V gene, CDR1 is MNHEY and CDR2 is SMNVEV (reference sequence). V dropped 5 bases and J dropped 5; count of bases not matched to a gene: 12. CDR3 in DNA: TGTGCCAGCAGTCCTTCACAGGGGGCGGTAGGGACTGAAGCTTTCTTT. It translates to CASSPSQGAVGTEAFF.

The CDR3 DNA sequence: TGCAGCGTTGAATTCCAGGGGGCGAACTATGGCTACACCTTC. Translating it yields CSVEFQGANYGYTF. The chain is built from TRBV29-1 and TRBJ1-2, with TRBD1 identical over 8 bases. With V trimmed by 2 bases and J by 2 bases, 4 bases remained unmatched. CDR1 is SQVTM and CDR2 is ANQGSEA in the germline V gene. The CDR3 consists of 14 residues.

This chain joins TRBV6-5 and TRBJ1-5; D is possibly TRBD1 (5 bases). Germline CDR1 reads MNHEY; CDR2 reads SVGAGI. CDR3 size: 15 residues. The ends were cut back, 5 bases at V and 4 bases at J, with 15 bases in the middle. CDR3 in DNA: TGTGCCAGCAGTCCCCGGGGGGTTGAAAATCAGCCCCAGCATTTT. As protein: CASSPRGVENQPQHF.

CDR3 residues: CASSFELPYEQYF. The CDR3 bases are TGTGCCAGCAGCTTTGAACTCCCCTACGAGCAGTACTTC. The J gene is TRBJ2-7, the V gene TRBV7-8; D not resolved. Germline V CDR1 and CDR2: SGHVS, FQNEAQ. CDR3 length: 13 amino acids. Trimming shortened V by 3 bases and J by 2 bases, and 8 bases separated the two germline ends.

V usage is TRBV5-6 and J usage is TRBJ2-1; D uncertain. Germline V gene lookup returns CDR1 SGHDT and CDR2 YYEEEE. There are 13 residues in the CDR3. Trimming stripped 0 bases from V and 6 bases from J, with 7 bases between. As DNA, the CDR3 is TGTGCCAGCAGCTTGGATCTCACCAATGAGCAGTTCTTC. It is translated as CASSLDLTNEQFF.

The rearrangement links TRBV27 to TRBJ2-3, with D unclear. The germline V gene encodes CDR1 MNHEY and CDR2 SMNVEV (reference sequence). The CDR3 runs to 16 residues. V lost 3 bases, J lost 1 base, and 14 bases lay in between. CDR3 bases: TGTGCCAGCAGTTTCCCAGCTGGACGCGGCACAGATACGCAGTATTTT. Translation gives CASSFPAGRGTDTQYF.

The genes are TRBV25-1 and TRBJ2-3; TRBD1 aligns across 9 bases. CDR3 length: 15 residues. The germline V gene has CDR1 MGHDK and CDR2 SYGVNS. With 0 bases clipped from V and 5 bases from J, the junction kept 3 bases outside the gene matches. The CDR3: CASSEYTGGVDTQYF. The CDR3, as DNA: TGTGCCAGCAGTGAATACACAGGGGGCGTAGATACGCAGTATTTT.

The chain joins TRBV12-5 to TRBJ1-2; no definite D call. Germline assignment: CDR1 LGHNT and CDR2 FRNRAP. The CDR3 has 12 amino acids. Trimming removed 1 base from V and 2 bases from J, with 2 bases in between. The CDR3 here is CASGLANYGYTF. The CDR3 DNA reads TGTGCTAGTGGTTTGGCCAACTATGGCTACACCTTC. Complete variable domain (other parts from reference TRBV12-5 and TRBJ1-2): DARVTQTPRHKVTEMGQEVTMRCQPILGHNTVFWYRQTMMQGLELLAYFRNRAPLDDSGMPKDRFSAEMPDATLATLKIQPSEPRDSAVYFCASGLANYGYTFGSGTRLTVV.